This T cell receptor (beta chain) was profiled in a study of pediatric ulcerative colitis. Study-wide findings and caveats: A couple of rectal CDR3 clonotypes occurred in all ulcerative colitis patients. Blood-derived T cells may be present in rectal pinch biopsies. Compared with controls, ulcerative colitis showed greater blood-rectum clone sharing.

Samples were sequenced at Survey level, maximum 500,000 reads. Here immunoSEQ multiplex PCR was the method, and the copy in TCRdb shows in-frame clones only, minus some. The sample lists about 22,000 clones, about two thirds occurring once. Rectal tissue came from one to two pinch biopsies taken at colonoscopy. A word on this clone: Its specificity is unknown.

CDR3 size: 15 residues. CDR1 is LGHNA and CDR2 is YSLEER in the germline V gene. The V and J ends lost 0 bases and 6 bases respectively, with 11 bases between them. The chain combines TRBV4-3 with TRBJ2-2; D ambiguous. The material sequenced was gut tissue. This clonotype originated in a boy under 18 with severe ulcerative colitis. The DNA of the CDR3 is TGCGCCAGCAGCCAAGAACACTTTCAGTCCGGGGAGCTGTTTTTT. Encoded protein: CASSQEHFQSGELFF.